This entry features one T cell receptor (beta chain) sequence. Antigen specificity is unknown. The data are from a study of T cells expressing NK-cell markers. Study as a whole: Sequencing of TCR beta repertoires drew on sorted CD3+CD56+NKG2C+, CD3+CD56+NKG2C- and CD3+CD56-NKG2C+ T cells. HCMV seropositivity characterized seven of the eight sequenced donors, and seronegativity one.

Broader study findings: The study did not resolve the HCMV specificity of expanded NKG2C+ T cell clones. Four donors showed these clonotypes also leading the CD3+CD56-NKG2C+ fraction.

The germline V gene encodes CDR1 LGHNA and CDR2 YNFKEQ. The CDR3 consists of 17 residues. TCRdb re-analyzed the 5' RACE reads; it lists each CDR3 protein once, without DNA. In total, the table holds 350,000 to 450,000 distinct CDR3 sequences. The source material was blood T cells: a sorted CD56 or NKG2C T cell subset, CD4+ or CD8+ T cells, or bulk PBMC T cells (not recorded which). The rearrangement joins TRBV4-2 to TRBJ2-1; the D call from TCRdb, TRBD2, cannot be confirmed without DNA. This sequence originates from a man aged 18-69 years in good health. CDR3: CASSHPSGVGSYNEQFF.